One sample yielded the 7 T cell receptor beta chains listed below, sequenced in a study of regulatory T cells in long-lasting Graves disease. To make TCR beta libraries, researchers used iRepertoire HTBI primers and Arm-PCR of CDR3 regions. One entry per CDR3 protein results from TCRdb running MiXCR on the multiplex PCR reads. This table has about 470,000 distinct CDR3 sequences, 15% appearing once. As for time point: newly diagnosed GD, antithyroid drugs for less than 3 months. PBMC-extracted RNA yielded the TCR library. This sample was shared with a second study, whose subject was T cells in Graves' hyperthyroidism and ophthalmopathy.

Sequenced material: peripheral blood mononuclear cells (PBMCs), taken at new diagnosis, from a patient treated with antithyroid drugs. The receptors come from a woman in her thirties with Graves disease.

Ten or more counts support this clonotype. The chain employs TRBV20-1 and TRBJ2-5; the match to TRBD1 covers 12 bases. Germline V CDR1 and CDR2: DFQATT, SNEGSKA (reference sequence). V trimming: 7 bases; J trimming: 4 bases; junction bases outside the gene matches: 13. The CDR3 covers 16 residues. The CDR3 bases are TGCAGTGTTCCCCACACCGGGACAGGGGGCCTAGAGACCCAGTACTTC. It encodes CSVPHTGTGGLETQYF.

This clonotype was picked up many times. The chain uses TRBV7-8 and TRBJ1-5; D unclear. This CDR3 region has 16 residues. Trimming removed 1 base at V and 8 bases at J, with 18 bases between. Germline CDR1 and CDR2: SGHVS and FQNEAQ. CDR3 sequence reads: CASSLGRLAVFEPQHF. The CDR3 nucleotides read TGTGCCAGCAGCTTAGGACGACTGGCCGTCTTTGAGCCCCAGCATTTT.

This clonotype has a count of ten or more. The rearrangement links TRBV12-3 or TRBV12-4 to TRBJ1-2, with 10 bases that match TRBD1. With V trimmed by 6 bases and J by 2 bases, 9 bases remained unmatched. This CDR3 is 16 amino acids long. As DNA, the CDR3 is TGTGCCAGCAGAACCGGGACAGGGGCGTACAACTATGGCTACACCTTC. Translated: CASRTGTGAYNYGYTF.

This clonotype has a count of ten or more. The chain links TRBV6-1 to TRBJ2-7; no clear D. CDR3 length: 12 amino acids. Germline V gene lookup returns CDR1 MNHNS and CDR2 SASEGT. V lost 3 bases and J lost 3, with 6 bases in between. CDR3 in DNA: TGTGCCAGCAGTGACGAGAACTACGAGCAGTACTTC. As protein: CASSDENYEQYF.

At least ten counts were recorded for this clonotype. The rearrangement uses TRBV6-5 and TRBJ2-1; 8 bases match TRBD2. Germline trimming cut 2 bases from V and 0 bases from J; bases unmatched to any gene: 9. There are 18 residues in the CDR3. Germline V gene data show CDR1 as MNHEY and CDR2 as SVGAGI. CDR3 sequence reads: CASSYPRGGTNSYNEQFF. For the CDR3, the DNA is TGTGCCAGCAGTTACCCCCGGGGGGGGACGAACTCCTACAATGAGCAGTTCTTC.

The chain couples TRBV18 to TRBJ1-3; tentatively, D is TRBD1 (5 bases). Germline V CDR1 and CDR2: KGHSH, LQKENI. There are 16 residues in the CDR3. The V end lost 3 bases, the J end lost 0 bases, and 12 bases lay between the germline ends. The CDR3 here is CASSPPWGSSGNTIYF. CDR3 nucleotides: TGTGCCAGCTCACCTCCCTGGGGGAGCTCTGGAAACACCATATATTTT.

This clonotype was found a few times. The gene calls are TRBV5-1 and TRBJ2-3; 7 bases align to TRBD2. The CDR3 covers 15 residues. J lost 11 bases, V lost 0 bases, and 12 bases had no gene match. Germline assignment: CDR1 SGHRS and CDR2 YFSETQ. The CDR3 sequence: CASSLVAGRPLGQYF. The CDR3 coding sequence is TGCGCCAGCAGCTTGGTGGCCGGGAGGCCCCTTGGGCAGTATTTT.